The next 12 T cell receptor beta chains were all read from a single sample in a study of CD8 T cells in ankylosing spondylitis. TCRdb itself ran the 5' RACE reads through MiXCR, one entry per CDR3 protein. The sample has under 200,000 distinct CDR3 sequences; roughly 10% are singletons. Sequenced input: blood, either unsorted or a sorted T cell fraction (not recorded which). The receptors originated from a female donor with ankylosing spondylitis or in good health (not recorded which).

This clonotype came up a few times. The chain uses TRBV7-2 and TRBJ2-7, with D possibly matching TRBD2 (6 bases). Germline V lookup: CDR1 SGHTA, CDR2 FQGNSA. This CDR3 is built from 14 residues. V was pared by 5 bases and J by 0 bases, with 11 bases between. CDR3 loop: CASSPTSSSYEQYF. Written as DNA, the CDR3 is TGTGCCAGCAGCCCTACTAGCTCCTCCTACGAGCAGTACTTC. The full variable domain, rest sourced from reference TRBV7-2 and TRBJ2-7, is GAGVSQSPSNKVTEKGKDVELRCDPISGHTALYWYRQSLGQGLEFLIYFQGNSAPDKSGLPSDRFSAERTGGSVSTLTIQRTQQEDSAVYLCASSPTSSSYEQYFGPGTRLTVT.

This rearrangement joins TRBV6-1 to TRBJ2-3; TRBD1 or TRBD2 may be the D gene (5 bases each). CDR1 is MNHNS, CDR2 SASEGT, per germline. Between the trimmed V and J ends, which lost 6 bases and 2 bases, there was a span of 15 bases. CDR3 length: 15 amino acids. The CDR3 sequence is CASSESGTNTDTQYF. CDR3 sequence (DNA): TGTGCCAGCAGCGAGTCAGGGACCAACACAGATACGCAGTATTTT.

This clonotype was counted a few times. The rearrangement joins TRBV6-2 or TRBV6-3 to TRBJ2-1, with a tentative D call TRBD2 (5 bases). The germline V and J ends were trimmed by 6 bases and 7 bases, with 19 bases remaining between them. The CDR3 sequence is 15 residues long. Per the germline V gene, CDR1 is MNHEY and CDR2 is SVGEGT. This CDR3 is CASSFSRAEENEQFF. CDR3 coding DNA: TGTGCCAGCAGCTTCTCTAGGGCGGAGGAGAATGAGCAGTTCTTC.

The CDR3 region has the DNA TGTGCCAGCAGCTTGGAGGGGCAGTTCTACGAGCAGTACTTC. Translated: CASSLEGQFYEQYF. The V gene is TRBV5-6, the J gene TRBJ2-7; tentatively, D is TRBD1 (5 bases). The V and J ends lost 0 bases and 3 bases respectively, with 10 bases between them. Germline V CDR1 and CDR2: SGHDT, YYEEEE. The CDR3 covers 14 residues.

A remark on this clonotype: A junction boundary mismatches the germline segment, possibly from a read error. The chain joins TRBV7-2 to TRBJ2-7; D unclear. Per germline, CDR1 SGHTA and CDR2 FQGNSA. The CDR3 runs 12 residues. For the CDR3, the DNA is TGTGCCAGCAGCTTAGGGTCCTGCGAGCAGTACTTC. Translating gives CASSLGSCEQYF.

This chain connects TRBV27 to TRBJ1-1; TRBD1 matches at 11 bases. Trimming at V came to 4 bases and at J to 7 bases, leaving 5 bases not matched to a gene. The CDR3 extends over 14 amino acids. In germline, CDR1 is MNHEY, CDR2 SMNVEV (reference sequence). CDR3 residues: CASSWTGGAGEAFF. Written as DNA, the CDR3 is TGTGCCAGCAGTTGGACAGGGGGCGCAGGTGAAGCTTTCTTT.

This clonotype was counted between two and nine times. The chain employs TRBV7-6 and TRBJ2-2; 10 bases map to TRBD1. The germline V gene encodes CDR1 SGHVS and CDR2 FNYEAQ. The CDR3 contains 15 residues. V was pared by 6 bases and J by 6 bases, with 7 bases of the junction left unmatched. The CDR3 DNA reads TGTGCCAGCAGTTCCGACAGGGGGCTTCCCGGGGAGCTGTTTTTT. This encodes CASSSDRGLPGELFF.

In this sample, this clonotype turned up many times. This rearrangement joins TRBV27 to TRBJ1-5; D is perhaps TRBD1 (5 bases). The V gene's germline CDR1 is MNHEY and CDR2 SMNVEV (reference sequence). This CDR3 is 15 amino acids long. With 6 bases removed from V and 0 bases from J, the gap between germline ends came to 12 bases. This chain's CDR3 is CASRLGGDSNQPQHF. In DNA, the CDR3 is TGTGCCAGCAGGTTGGGAGGGGATAGCAATCAGCCCCAGCATTTT.

This clonotype was observed at least ten times. The rearrangement uses TRBV5-6 and TRBJ2-7; D gene ambiguous. Trimming left V 4 bases short and J 1 base short, with 9 bases between. This CDR3 is built from 13 residues. The V gene's germline CDR1 is SGHDT and CDR2 YYEEEE. In DNA, the CDR3 is TGTGCCAGCAGCCAAGGCCAGTCCTACGAGCAGTACTTC. Translation gives CASSQGQSYEQYF.

This clonotype has only a few counts. V usage is TRBV16 and J usage is TRBJ2-1, with D possibly being TRBD1 or TRBD2 (6 bases each). Trimming pared 3 bases from V and 9 bases from J, leaving 12 bases between. The CDR3 runs to 13 residues. Per germline, CDR1 KGHSY and CDR2 FQNENV. The CDR3 is CASSHRGGREQFF. The DNA of the CDR3 is TGTGCCAGCAGCCATCGTGGGGGGCGTGAGCAGTTCTTC.

This chain uses TRBV30 with TRBJ2-5; D unclear. The V gene lost 5 bases and the J gene lost 2 bases, with 12 bases spanning the gap. Germline-derived CDR1 and CDR2 are GTSNPN and SVGIG (reference sequence). The CDR3 consists of 13 residues. In DNA, the CDR3 is TGTGCCTGGGCATCTAGGGTTCAAGAGACCCAGTACTTC. As protein: CAWASRVQETQYF.

This clonotype was seen a handful of times. J is TRBJ1-5 and V is TRBV27; D is unclear. The germline CDR1 and CDR2 sequences are MNHEY and SMNVEV (reference sequence). The CDR3 consists of 14 residues. V lost 0 bases and J 6 bases, leaving 9 bases between the germline ends. CDR3: CASSLSGSGQPQHF. CDR3 coding DNA: TGTGCCAGCAGTTTATCGGGGTCGGGTCAGCCCCAGCATTTT.